This T cell receptor beta chain was retrieved from a study of beta chain features in type 1 diabetes. Findings and limits, study-wide: A greater similarity of naive, central memory and Treg TCRB repertoires was seen among patients than among healthy donors.

Sequenced material consisted of expressed TCRB transcripts (all of the isolated RNA was reverse transcribed). The assay was immunoSEQ multiplex PCR, and TCRdb's table has in-frame clones only and misses some. The data show 200,000 to 250,000 clones, with 11% seen just once and 1% to 1.5% held by the top ten. CDR3 length equals 14 residues. V gave up 8 bases and J gave up 0 bases, with 8 bases separating them. Germline CDR1 and CDR2: MNHEY and SVGAGI. Concerning this clone: The antigen remains unidentified. A read error may explain this, as a much larger clone is one base away.

This chain joins TRBV6-5 and TRBJ2-6; D is unresolved. The receptor was derived from a man aged 18 to 30 in good health. The sample was central memory CD4+ T cells from blood. CDR3 sequence (DNA): TGTGCCAGCGGTCCGAGCTCTGGGGCCAACGTCCTGACTTTC. It yields the protein CASGPSSGANVLTF.